In this sample, the clone carrying this T cell receptor beta chain turned up many times. The data belong to a study of T cell repertoires in cytomegalovirus infection. Each CDR3 protein is one row after TCRdb ran MiXCR on the reads. Here the sample spans 250,000 to 300,000 distinct CDR3 sequences, about 15% being singletons. The ends lost 4 bases at V and 6 bases at J; junction bases unmatched: 11. The CDR3 consists of 16 residues. Germline-derived CDR1 and CDR2 are SGHTA and FQGNSA. Specimen: CD8+ T cells from PBMCs. The TCR sequence derives from a human donor in good health (CMV status not recorded). Some clones in this sample may be carry-over from other donors' samples. This chain joins TRBV7-2 and TRBJ1-4; 7 nucleotides line up with TRBD1. The CDR3 here is CASSSQHRGWDEKLFF. DNA of the CDR3: TGTGCCAGCAGCTCCCAGCACAGGGGTTGGGATGAAAAACTGTTTTTT.